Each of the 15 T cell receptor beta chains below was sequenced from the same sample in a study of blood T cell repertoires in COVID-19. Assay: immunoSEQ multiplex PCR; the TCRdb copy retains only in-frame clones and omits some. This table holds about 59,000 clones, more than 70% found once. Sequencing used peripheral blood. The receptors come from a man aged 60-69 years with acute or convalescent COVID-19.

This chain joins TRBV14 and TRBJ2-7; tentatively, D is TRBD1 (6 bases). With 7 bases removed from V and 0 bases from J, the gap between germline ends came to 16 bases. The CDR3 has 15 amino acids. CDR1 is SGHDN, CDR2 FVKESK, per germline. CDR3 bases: TGTGCCAGCAACCCCAAGACAGGTTCCTCCTACGAGCAGTACTTC. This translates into CASNPKTGSSYEQYF. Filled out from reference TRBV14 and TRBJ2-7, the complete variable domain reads EAGVTQFPSHSVIEKGQTVTLRCDPISGHDNLYWYRRVMGKEIKFLLHFVKESKQDESGMPNNRFLAERTGGTYSTLKVQPAELEDSGVYFCASNPKTGSSYEQYFGPGTRLTVT.

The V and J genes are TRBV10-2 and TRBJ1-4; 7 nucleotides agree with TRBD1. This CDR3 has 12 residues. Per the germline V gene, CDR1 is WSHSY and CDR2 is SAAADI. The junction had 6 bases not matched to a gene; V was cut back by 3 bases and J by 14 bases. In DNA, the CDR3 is TGCGCCAGCAGTGATTCGACAGGGAACCTGTTTTTT. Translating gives CASSDSTGNLFF.

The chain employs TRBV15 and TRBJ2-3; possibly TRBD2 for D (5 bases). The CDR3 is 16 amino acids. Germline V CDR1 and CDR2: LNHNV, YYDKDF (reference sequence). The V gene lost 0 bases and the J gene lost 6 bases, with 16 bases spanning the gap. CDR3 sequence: CATSRDRNGVGDTQYF. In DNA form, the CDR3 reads TGTGCCACCAGCAGAGATCGCAACGGGGTGGGGGATACGCAGTATTTT.

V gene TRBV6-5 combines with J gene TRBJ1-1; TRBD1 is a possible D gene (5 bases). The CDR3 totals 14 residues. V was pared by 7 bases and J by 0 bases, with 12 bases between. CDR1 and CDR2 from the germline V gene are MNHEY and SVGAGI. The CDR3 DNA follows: TGTGCCAGCATAGGGGTTCCTATGAACACTGAAGCTTTCTTT. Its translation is CASIGVPMNTEAFF.

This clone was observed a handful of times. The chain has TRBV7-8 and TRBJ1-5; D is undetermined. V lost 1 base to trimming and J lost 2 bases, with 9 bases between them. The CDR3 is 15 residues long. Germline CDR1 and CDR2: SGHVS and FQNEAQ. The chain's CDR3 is CASSLVPSGNQPQHF. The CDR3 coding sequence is TGTGCCAGCAGCTTAGTCCCCTCTGGCAATCAGCCCCAGCATTTT.

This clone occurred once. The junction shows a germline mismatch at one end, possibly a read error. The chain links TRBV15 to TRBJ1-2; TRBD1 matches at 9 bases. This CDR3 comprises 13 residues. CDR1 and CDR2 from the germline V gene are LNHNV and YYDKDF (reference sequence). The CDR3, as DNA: TGTGCCACCAGTCCCTTCCCGGGACAGGGAAGGGTCTTC. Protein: CATSPFPGQGRVF. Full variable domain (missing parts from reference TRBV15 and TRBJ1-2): DAMVIQNPRYQVTQFGKPVTLSCSQTLNHNVMYWYQQKSSQAPKLLFHYYDKDFNNEADTPDNFQSRRPNTSFCFLDIRSPGLGDTAMYLCATSPFPGQGRVFGSGTRLTVV.

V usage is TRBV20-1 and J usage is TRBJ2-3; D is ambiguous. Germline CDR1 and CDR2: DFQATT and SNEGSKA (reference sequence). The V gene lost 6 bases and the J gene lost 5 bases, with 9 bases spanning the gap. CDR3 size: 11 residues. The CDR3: CSAKTKDTQYF. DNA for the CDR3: TGCAGTGCCAAGACAAAAGATACGCAGTATTTT.

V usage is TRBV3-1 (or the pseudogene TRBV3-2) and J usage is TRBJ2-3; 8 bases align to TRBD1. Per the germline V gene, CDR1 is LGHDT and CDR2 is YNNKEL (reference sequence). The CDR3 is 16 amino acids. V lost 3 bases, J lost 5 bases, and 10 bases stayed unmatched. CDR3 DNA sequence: TGTGCCAGCAGCCAGATTATGACAGGGGTAAGAGATACGCAGTATTTT. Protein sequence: CASSQIMTGVRDTQYF.

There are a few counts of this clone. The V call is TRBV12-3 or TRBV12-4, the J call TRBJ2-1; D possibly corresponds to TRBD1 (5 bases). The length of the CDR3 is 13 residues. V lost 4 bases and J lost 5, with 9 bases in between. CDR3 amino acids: CASSYRYNNEQFF. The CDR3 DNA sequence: TGTGCCAGCAGTTACAGGTACAACAATGAGCAGTTCTTC.

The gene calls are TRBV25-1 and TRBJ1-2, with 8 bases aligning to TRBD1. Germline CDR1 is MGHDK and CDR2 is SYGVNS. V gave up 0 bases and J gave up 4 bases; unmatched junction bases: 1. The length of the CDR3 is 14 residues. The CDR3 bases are TGTGCCAGCAGTGAATACGGACAGGGCTATGGCTACACCTTC. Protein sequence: CASSEYGQGYGYTF.

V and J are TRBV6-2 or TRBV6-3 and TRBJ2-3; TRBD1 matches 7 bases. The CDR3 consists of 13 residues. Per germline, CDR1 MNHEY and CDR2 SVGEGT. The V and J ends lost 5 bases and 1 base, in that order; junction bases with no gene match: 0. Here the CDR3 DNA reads TGTGCCAGCAGTCAGGGGGGCACAGATACGCAGTATTTT. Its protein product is CASSQGGTDTQYF.

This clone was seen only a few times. The CDR3 sequence: CASTTLGQSNEKLFF. Here the CDR3 DNA reads TGTGCCAGCACCACCCTTGGGCAGTCGAATGAAAAACTGTTTTTT. The chain has TRBV6-5 and TRBJ1-4; D not resolved. This CDR3 is 15 amino acids long. The germline V gene encodes CDR1 MNHEY and CDR2 SVGAGI. The ends were cut back, 7 bases at V and 5 bases at J, with 17 bases in the middle.

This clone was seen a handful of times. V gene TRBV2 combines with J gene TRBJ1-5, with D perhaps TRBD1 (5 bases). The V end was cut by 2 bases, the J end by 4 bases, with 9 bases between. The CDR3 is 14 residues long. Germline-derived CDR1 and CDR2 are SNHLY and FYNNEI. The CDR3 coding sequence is TGTGCCAGCAGTGAACAGGGTGGTAATCAGCCCCAGCATTTT. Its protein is CASSEQGGNQPQHF.

The CDR3 spells CASSLQGGRGEQFF. CDR3 DNA sequence: TGTGCCAGCAGTTTGCAGGGGGGACGGGGTGAGCAGTTCTTC. This chain links TRBV27 with TRBJ2-1; tentative D call: TRBD1 (7 bases). V was trimmed by 3 bases and J by 9 bases, leaving 15 bases between them. Germline V gene lookup returns CDR1 MNHEY and CDR2 SMNVEV (reference sequence). The CDR3 is made up of 14 amino acids.

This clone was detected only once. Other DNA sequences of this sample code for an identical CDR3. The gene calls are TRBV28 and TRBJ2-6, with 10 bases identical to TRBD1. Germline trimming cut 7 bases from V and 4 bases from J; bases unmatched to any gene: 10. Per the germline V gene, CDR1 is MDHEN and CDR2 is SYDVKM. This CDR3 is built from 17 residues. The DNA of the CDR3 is TGTGCCAGCACTACCAGACAGGGGGCGGGGGGGGCCAACGTCCTGACTTTC. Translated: CASTTRQGAGGANVLTF.